Shown below are 32 T cell receptor beta chains from a single sample sequenced in a study of OX40 agonist ivuxolimab in advanced cancers. The data were produced by immunoSEQ multiplex PCR, yet TCRdb's version contains in-frame clones alone and is incomplete. The data show 80,000 to 130,000 clones, over 75% seen once. Material: CD4+ or CD8+ T cells sorted from blood, obtained in a trial of the OX40 agonist ivuxolimab. These receptors all stem from an adult with an advanced solid tumor such as melanoma, head and neck, liver or kidney cancer.

The CDR3 spells CASSTGDYGYTF. The CDR3 DNA follows: TGTGCCAGCAGTACAGGGGACTATGGCTACACCTTC. V and J are TRBV6-5 and TRBJ1-2; 7 positions agree with TRBD1. The CDR3 loop spans 12 amino acids. V lost 5 bases and J lost 3; bases outside the gene matches: 0. Germline lookup yields CDR1 MNHEY and CDR2 SVGAGI.

The rearrangement uses TRBV5-1 and TRBJ2-3, with 8 bases identical to TRBD2. CDR1 is SGHRS, CDR2 YFSETQ, per germline. Losses at the gene ends were 0 bases for V and 6 bases for J; bases not matched to a gene: 3. The length of the CDR3 is 14 residues. The CDR3 protein is CASSLVGGVDTQYF. The CDR3 nucleotides are TGCGCCAGCAGCTTGGTCGGGGGGGTCGATACGCAGTATTTT.

The chain has TRBV5-5 and TRBJ1-1; possible D gene TRBD1, 5 bases. The V gene lost 4 bases and the J gene lost 4 bases, with 14 bases spanning the gap. The CDR3 totals 14 residues. Germline V gene sequence: CDR1 SGHKS, CDR2 YYEKEE (reference sequence). The CDR3 loop is CASSPSRDVTEAFF. For the CDR3, the DNA is TGTGCCAGCAGCCCAAGCAGGGATGTCACTGAAGCTTTCTTT.

The rearrangement links TRBV19 to TRBJ2-7; 10 positions agree with TRBD1. The CDR3 sequence is 13 residues long. Trimming cost V 10 bases and J 4 bases; bases outside gene matches: 7. CDR1 is LNHDA and CDR2 is SQIVND in the germline V gene (reference sequence). CDR3 region: CATPRTGGYEQYF. CDR3 nucleotides: TGTGCCACCCCAAGGACAGGGGGGTACGAGCAGTACTTC. Full variable domain (rest looked up from reference TRBV19 and TRBJ2-7): DGGITQSPKYLFRKEGQNVTLSCEQNLNHDAMYWYRQDPGQGLRLIYYSQIVNDFQKGDIAEGYSVSREKKESFPLTVTSAQKNPTAFYLCATPRTGGYEQYFGPGTRLTVT.

V usage is TRBV28 and J usage is TRBJ1-1; TRBD1 might be the D (6 bases). V lost 2 bases and J 1 base, leaving 11 bases between the germline ends. This CDR3 is built from 15 residues. Per germline, CDR1 MDHEN and CDR2 SYDVKM. Here the CDR3 reads CASSLGGVTNTEAFF. The CDR3 region has the DNA TGTGCCAGCAGTTTAGGGGGCGTCACGAACACTGAAGCTTTCTTT.

The chain uses TRBV13 and TRBJ2-1; D remains unclear. Trimming shortened V by 2 bases and J by 6 bases, and 11 bases separated the two germline ends. This CDR3 has 14 amino acids. Germline values: CDR1 PRHDT, CDR2 FYEKMQ (reference sequence). The CDR3 DNA reads as TGTGCCAGCAGCTTAAGGCCTACCCTCAATGAGCAGTTCTTC. This gives the protein CASSLRPTLNEQFF.

The V and J genes are TRBV7-8 and TRBJ2-5, with D unresolved. Trimming pared 0 bases from V and 5 bases from J, leaving 13 bases between. The CDR3 has 15 residues. From germline, CDR1 is SGHVS and CDR2 FQNEAQ. The CDR3 loop reads CASSLADVKWETQYF. The CDR3 DNA reads TGTGCCAGCAGCTTAGCGGATGTCAAGTGGGAGACCCAGTACTTC.

This clone was recorded once. The chain employs TRBV5-4 and TRBJ2-1, with 7 bases that match TRBD2. CDR1 SGHNT and CDR2 YYREEE come from the germline V gene (reference sequence). The V and J ends lost 3 bases and 8 bases, in that order; junction bases with no gene match: 11. The CDR3 loop spans 15 amino acids. The CDR3 nucleotides read TGTGCCAGCAGCTCCGGCGGGAGTCTCTCGGATGAGCAGTTCTTC. This translates into CASSSGGSLSDEQFF. The full variable domain, rest sourced from reference TRBV5-4 and TRBJ2-1, is ETGVTQSPTHLIKTRGQQVTLRCSSQSGHNTVSWYQQALGQGPQFIFQYYREEENGRGNFPPRFSGLQFPNYSSELNVNALELDDSALYLCASSSGGSLSDEQFFGPGTRLTVL.

The sample holds a few counts of this clone. The V call is TRBV30, the J call TRBJ2-3; 7 bases are shared with TRBD1. J was trimmed by 1 base and V by 5 bases; bases with no gene match: 3. CDR1 is GTSNPN and CDR2 is SVGIG in the germline V gene (reference sequence). There are 13 residues in the CDR3. The CDR3: CAWDTGGTDTQYF. The CDR3 nucleotides are TGTGCCTGGGATACAGGGGGCACAGATACGCAGTATTTT.

The J gene is TRBJ2-7, the V gene TRBV5-4; D not certain. Trimming stripped 0 bases from V and 3 bases from J, with 10 bases between. This CDR3 comprises 14 residues. Germline V lookup: CDR1 SGHNT, CDR2 YYREEE (reference sequence). The CDR3 sequence is CASSLGGVVYEQYF. The CDR3 DNA reads as TGTGCCAGCAGCTTGGGTGGGGTCGTCTACGAGCAGTACTTC.

V gene TRBV9 combines with J gene TRBJ1-1, with unresolved D. With 2 bases removed from V and 0 bases from J, the gap between germline ends came to 5 bases. This CDR3 comprises 13 residues. Looked up from germline, CDR1 is SGDLS and CDR2 is YYNGEE. In DNA, the CDR3 is TGTGCCAGCAGCGTTGAGGTGAACACTGAAGCTTTCTTT. This gives the protein CASSVEVNTEAFF.

In the case of this clone: A read error may account for a junction end that differs from germline. The chain has TRBV7-6 and TRBJ2-1, with TRBD2 matching 9 bases. This CDR3 is 16 amino acids long. Germline V gives CDR1 SGHVS, CDR2 FNYEAQ. In DNA form, the CDR3 reads TGTGCCAGCAGCACTTCTAGCGGGAAAGCCTATAATGAGCAGTTCTTC. This sequence encodes CASSTSSGKAYNEQFF.

This clone came up once. This rearrangement joins TRBV28 to TRBJ2-7, with 8 nucleotides matching TRBD2. This CDR3 region has 13 residues. The V gene end was trimmed by 7 bases and the J gene end by 7 bases; junction bases not matched to a gene: 9. CDR1 and CDR2 from the germline V gene are MDHEN and SYDVKM. CDR3 amino acids: CASTQGAGVEQYF. CDR3 coding DNA: TGTGCCAGCACCCAAGGAGCGGGAGTTGAGCAGTACTTC.

V is TRBV6-6 and J is TRBJ2-1; tentatively, D is TRBD2 (5 bases). Germline V CDR1 and CDR2: MNHNY, SVGAGI (reference sequence). V lost 6 bases and J lost 4, with 13 bases in between. The CDR3 has 14 amino acids. The CDR3 DNA sequence: TGTGCCAGCAGCGGATCGGGCGGGTACAATGAGCAGTTCTTC. Its translation: CASSGSGGYNEQFF.

This clone occurred a few times. V and J are TRBV6-1 and TRBJ2-5, with D possibly being TRBD2 (5 bases). V was trimmed by 11 bases and J by 6 bases, leaving 19 bases between them. The CDR3 length is 13 residues. Germline lookup yields CDR1 MNHNS and CDR2 SASEGT. The CDR3 coding sequence is TGTGCCGGAGCCCGGGAAGCTGTCCAGACCCAGTACTTC. It is translated as CAGAREAVQTQYF.

This chain uses TRBV9 with TRBJ2-1; D is unclear. The CDR3 runs to 14 residues. Trimming cost V 0 bases and J 10 bases, with 14 bases left between them. Looked up from germline, CDR1 is SGDLS and CDR2 is YYNGEE. The CDR3 DNA sequence: TGTGCCAGCAGCGTAGTTGGAGATGCAATGGAGCAGTTCTTC. Its translation: CASSVVGDAMEQFF.

In this sample, this clone turned up once. V usage is TRBV7-2 and J usage is TRBJ2-3; the D gene is possibly TRBD2 (9 bases). Trimming stripped 5 bases from V and 6 bases from J, with 21 bases between. Per germline, CDR1 SGHTA and CDR2 FQGNSA. This CDR3 contains 16 residues. The CDR3 DNA follows: TGTGCCAGCAGCCCAGGGGGCGGGAGGGCCGGGGATACGCAGTATTTT. It translates to CASSPGGGRAGDTQYF.

This chain joins TRBV27 and TRBJ1-4; 9 nucleotides agree with TRBD1. V shed 8 bases, J shed 1 base, and the junction held 8 bases outside the gene matches. CDR1 and CDR2 (germline): MNHEY, SMNVEV (reference sequence). The CDR3 is 16 residues long. CDR3 protein: CASAHRGRLTNEKLFF. CDR3 nucleotides: TGTGCCAGCGCCCACAGGGGGCGCTTAACTAATGAAAAACTGTTTTTT.

In nucleotides, the CDR3 is TGTGCCAGCAGTTTATTTGCGTTATCCTCCACAGATACGCAGTATTTT. Protein: CASSLFALSSTDTQYF. The V call is TRBV27, the J call TRBJ2-3, with unresolved D. The CDR3 length is 16 residues. CDR1 is MNHEY and CDR2 is SMNVEV in the germline V gene (reference sequence). V lost 1 base, J lost 2 bases, and 13 bases lay in between.

This chain joins TRBV28 and TRBJ2-2; D ambiguous. The V end lost 8 bases, the J end lost 3 bases, and 7 bases lay between the germline ends. Germline V gene sequence: CDR1 MDHEN, CDR2 SYDVKM. The CDR3 length is 12 residues. The CDR3 spells CASPRDTGELFF. The CDR3 nucleotides read TGTGCCAGCCCCCGAGACACCGGGGAGCTGTTTTTT.

The rearrangement links TRBV28 to TRBJ2-5; 11 bases align to TRBD2. The V gene end was trimmed by 4 bases and the J gene end by 6 bases; junction bases not matched to a gene: 10. Germline CDR1 is MDHEN and CDR2 is SYDVKM. CDR3 length: 16 amino acids. The CDR3 sequence: CASSSPSGRRVQTQYF. The CDR3 DNA is TGTGCCAGCAGTTCTCCTAGCGGGAGGAGGGTACAGACCCAGTACTTC.

This clone was detected a few times. Germline and junction disagree at one end, which may indicate a read error. The chain links TRBV7-2 to TRBJ2-3; D is possibly TRBD1 (6 bases). The CDR3 spans 13 residues. Germline lookup yields CDR1 SGHTA and CDR2 FQGNSA. The CDR3 is CASSLDRTVTQYF. The CDR3 DNA reads as TGTGCCAGCAGCTTAGACAGGACAGTTACGCAGTATTTT.

The chain carries TRBV6-5 and TRBJ1-1; D remains unclear. Germline V gives CDR1 MNHEY, CDR2 SVGAGI. V was shortened by 7 bases and J by 4 bases, with 16 bases between the two germline ends. The CDR3 loop spans 14 amino acids. Here the CDR3 DNA reads TGTGCCAGCACCCCTAGGTCTGGGGTCACTGAAGCTTTCTTT. Encoded protein: CASTPRSGVTEAFF.

The chain links TRBV5-1 to TRBJ2-3; D is possibly TRBD1 or TRBD2 (5 bases each). The V end was cut by 0 bases, the J end by 0 bases, with 5 bases between. The CDR3 is 14 residues long. Germline V gene lookup returns CDR1 SGHRS and CDR2 YFSETQ. The CDR3 reads CASSLGDSTDTQYF. The CDR3 coding sequence is TGCGCCAGCAGCTTGGGGGACAGCACAGATACGCAGTATTTT.

The V call is TRBV6-1, the J call TRBJ1-1, with D hard to call. Trimming took off 2 bases at V and 2 bases at J, with 9 bases between the two ends. CDR1 is MNHNS, CDR2 SASEGT, per germline. This CDR3 contains 14 residues. This chain's CDR3 is CASSETKPNTEAFF. The CDR3 bases are TGTGCCAGCAGTGAAACAAAACCAAACACTGAAGCTTTCTTT.

J is TRBJ1-1 and V is TRBV29-1; the D gene is possibly TRBD1 (5 bases). CDR1 SQVTM and CDR2 ANQGSEA come from the germline V gene. The CDR3 contains 13 residues. V was cut by 7 bases and J by 0 bases, with 12 bases left in between. The CDR3 loop is CSGDGSLNTEAFF. DNA of the CDR3: TGCAGCGGGGACGGGAGTCTGAACACTGAAGCTTTCTTT.

This chain joins TRBV11-2 and TRBJ2-7; 11 positions match TRBD2. Germline CDR1 SGHAT, CDR2 FQNNGV. This CDR3 contains 17 residues. V lost 4 bases and J lost 4; bases outside the gene matches: 12. Written as DNA, the CDR3 is TGTGCCAGCAGCTACACCACTACCGGGACTAGCGGATACGAGCAGTACTTC. Translated, it gives CASSYTTTGTSGYEQYF.

The chain recombines TRBV7-2 with TRBJ2-2; D not certain. The V gene's germline CDR1 is SGHTA and CDR2 FQGNSA. V was pared by 1 base and J by 8 bases, with 11 bases between. The CDR3 extends over 14 amino acids. The CDR3 coding sequence is TGTGCCAGCAGCTTAGACAATAGTCGAGGGGAGCTGTTTTTT. Translation: CASSLDNSRGELFF.

The chain is built from TRBV21-1 and TRBJ2-1. TRBV21-1 is a recognized pseudogene. The CDR3 covers 16 residues. This chain's CDR3 is CASSKNRGLNKNEQFF. In DNA form, the CDR3 reads TGTGCCAGCAGCAAAAATCGGGGCCTCAATAAGAATGAGCAGTTCTTC.

The rearrangement joins TRBV6-5 to TRBJ2-3; D remains ambiguous. CDR3 size: 15 residues. The V and J ends lost 0 bases and 0 bases respectively, with 7 bases between them. CDR1 MNHEY and CDR2 SVGAGI come from the germline V gene. DNA for the CDR3: TGTGCCAGCAGTTACTCGCGGCAGAGCACAGATACGCAGTATTTT. Amino acids: CASSYSRQSTDTQYF.

This clone was seen once. The chain combines TRBV4-3 with TRBJ2-7; 13 bases line up with TRBD2. J gave up 2 bases and V 3 bases, and 4 bases lay outside the gene matches. The CDR3 totals 16 residues. CDR1 and CDR2 from the germline V gene are LGHNA and YSLEER. CDR3 protein: CASSHGLAGVPYEQYF. The CDR3, as DNA: TGCGCCAGCAGCCATGGACTAGCGGGGGTTCCCTACGAGCAGTACTTC.

The chain uses TRBV5-4 and TRBJ1-5; weak D call: TRBD1 (6 bases). Germline CDR1 SGHNT, CDR2 YYREEE (reference sequence). The CDR3 runs to 13 residues. V was pared by 6 bases and J by 2 bases, with 9 bases between. The CDR3 is CASNRQGNQPQHF. CDR3 nucleotides: TGTGCCAGCAACCGACAGGGCAATCAGCCCCAGCATTTT.